This T cell receptor beta chain originates from a study of identical twins. From the 5' RACE reads, TCRdb called clonotypes with MiXCR, one entry per CDR3 protein. Altogether around 370,000 distinct CDR3 sequences are present, around 9% being singletons, with the ten largest covering approximately 8.9%. Many counts were recorded for this clonotype. Germline loops: CDR1 SGHDN, CDR2 FVKESK. This CDR3 has 15 amino acids. J lost 4 bases, V lost 4 bases, and 9 bases had no gene match. The sequenced sample was naive T cells sorted from blood. The source of this sequence is a woman between 45 and 65 years old in good health. The J gene is TRBJ2-7, the V gene TRBV14; 8 bases are a match to TRBD1. The CDR3 nucleotides read TGTGCCAGCAGCCCCCCCAGGGGACAGGATTACGAGCAGTACTTC. This gives the protein CASSPPRGQDYEQYF.